Below are 18 T cell receptor beta chains sequenced from a single sample in a study of CD8 T cells in ankylosing spondylitis. Via MiXCR, TCRdb re-called the 5' RACE reads, giving one row per CDR3 protein. The table has 300,000 to 400,000 distinct CDR3 sequences, around a tenth seen once; the top ten hold 9.1%. Source material: blood, either unsorted or a sorted T cell fraction (not recorded which). These receptor sequences come from a female donor with ankylosing spondylitis or in good health (not recorded which).

This clonotype turned up a few times. The rearrangement uses TRBV29-1 and TRBJ2-4; no clear D gene. CDR1 is SQVTM, CDR2 ANQGSEA, per germline. V lost 1 base to trimming and J lost 3 bases, with 7 bases between them. The CDR3 totals 13 residues. The CDR3 bases are TGCAGCGTTGAAGCAGACCGCAAAAACATTCAGTACTTC. This codes for CSVEADRKNIQYF.

Many counts were recorded for this clonotype. The chain is built from TRBV27 and TRBJ1-1; D call uncertain. The CDR3 is 14 amino acids. Trimming cost V 8 bases and J 2 bases, with 15 bases left between them. The germline V gene has CDR1 MNHEY and CDR2 SMNVEV (reference sequence). This chain's CDR3 is CASHSRSHNTEAFF. DNA of the CDR3: TGTGCCAGCCACTCGAGGTCTCATAACACTGAAGCTTTCTTT.

This clonotype occurred many times. The gene calls are TRBV5-6 and TRBJ1-3; tentative D call: TRBD1 (5 bases). The CDR3 sequence is 16 residues long. Germline V lookup: CDR1 SGHDT, CDR2 YYEEEE. The V gene lost 0 bases and the J gene lost 0 bases, with 10 bases spanning the gap. CDR3 amino acids: CASSLEWGSSGNTIYF. CDR3 DNA: TGTGCCAGCAGCTTGGAGTGGGGGTCCTCTGGAAACACCATATATTTT.

This clonotype came up many times. The chain uses TRBV14 and TRBJ1-6; 7 bases line up with TRBD1. The CDR3 has 14 residues. In germline, CDR1 is SGHDN, CDR2 FVKESK. V shed 3 bases and J 9 bases; nucleotides not matched to a gene: 5. The CDR3 is CASSQTGSSSPLHF. The CDR3, as DNA: TGTGCCAGCAGCCAGACAGGGTCTTCTTCACCCCTCCACTTT. Complete variable domain (other parts from reference TRBV14 and TRBJ1-6): EAGVTQFPSHSVIEKGQTVTLRCDPISGHDNLYWYRRVMGKEIKFLLHFVKESKQDESGMPNNRFLAERTGGTYSTLKVQPAELEDSGVYFCASSQTGSSSPLHFGNGTRLTVT.

Ten or more counts support this clonotype. The J gene is TRBJ2-7, the V gene TRBV29-1; possible D gene TRBD2, 6 bases. Trimming cost V 4 bases and J 3 bases, with 19 bases left between them. CDR3 length: 15 amino acids. The V gene's germline CDR1 is SQVTM and CDR2 ANQGSEA. CDR3 sequence: CSVAGRDSGNYEQYF. CDR3 nucleotide sequence: TGCAGCGTTGCGGGGCGGGACTCCGGGAACTACGAGCAGTACTTC.

In this sample, this clonotype turned up a few times. This chain uses TRBV5-5 with TRBJ2-1; 7 bases fit TRBD2. The CDR3 has 16 residues. J gave up 4 bases and V 0 bases, and 7 bases lay outside the gene matches. CDR1 is SGHKS, CDR2 YYEKEE, per germline (reference sequence). The CDR3 sequence is CASSLATSRGYNEQFF. CDR3 coding DNA: TGTGCCAGCAGCTTGGCGACTAGCCGGGGATACAATGAGCAGTTCTTC.

The table lists this clonotype with many counts. The chain joins TRBV20-1 to TRBJ2-7; D is unclear. This CDR3 comprises 14 residues. Trimming removed 5 bases from V and 0 bases from J, with 14 bases in between. Germline CDR1 reads DFQATT; CDR2 reads SNEGSKA (reference sequence). CDR3: CSAGGRRSSYEQYF. CDR3 DNA sequence: TGCAGTGCTGGTGGGCGGAGAAGCTCCTACGAGCAGTACTTC.

This clonotype was picked up many times. CDR3 bases: TGTGCCAGCAGCTTAGCGGGGACAGGGGTCCACGAGCAGTACTTC. This encodes CASSLAGTGVHEQYF. This rearrangement joins TRBV11-1 to TRBJ2-7; the match to TRBD1 covers 10 bases. Germline assignment: CDR1 SGHAT and CDR2 FQDESV (reference sequence). The CDR3 spans 15 residues. Trimming removed 0 bases from V and 5 bases from J; junction bases left unmatched: 4.

This clonotype was recorded many times. The gene calls are TRBV5-1 and TRBJ2-5; 15 nucleotides align to TRBD2. V trimming: 3 bases; J trimming: 5 bases; junction bases outside the gene matches: 8. Germline-derived CDR1 and CDR2 are SGHRS and YFSETQ. CDR3 size: 17 residues. DNA of the CDR3: TGCGCCAGCAGCTCAGGACTAGCGGGGGGGCCAGTGGAGACCCAGTACTTC. This encodes CASSSGLAGGPVETQYF.

V usage is TRBV28 and J usage is TRBJ1-5; 7 bases match TRBD1. Germline loops: CDR1 MDHEN, CDR2 SYDVKM. V lost 6 bases and J lost 2; bases outside the gene matches: 7. This CDR3 is 15 amino acids long. In DNA form, the CDR3 reads TGTGCCAGCAGCCCCCAGGGGGTAGGCAATCAGCCCCAGCATTTT. Its protein product is CASSPQGVGNQPQHF.

This clonotype has a count of ten or more. The chain uses TRBV20-1 and TRBJ1-6; D gene ambiguous. This CDR3 has 15 residues. Germline-derived CDR1 and CDR2 are DFQATT and SNEGSKA (reference sequence). V lost 0 bases, J lost 9 bases, and 15 bases lay in between. CDR3 coding DNA: TGCAGTGCTAGAGAGAATGAGGGATGGAGTTCACCCCTCCACTTT. Its protein is CSARENEGWSSPLHF.

This clonotype was detected many times. J is TRBJ2-3 and V is TRBV20-1; TRBD2 matches 8 bases. With 2 bases clipped from V and 3 bases from J, the junction kept 4 bases outside the gene matches. The germline V gene has CDR1 DFQATT and CDR2 SNEGSKA (reference sequence). CDR3 length: 14 amino acids. Here the CDR3 DNA reads TGCAGTGCTAGAACGGGGGGGCTGACAGATACGCAGTATTTT. Encoded protein: CSARTGGLTDTQYF.

This clonotype came up many times. This rearrangement joins TRBV5-1 to TRBJ2-7; a possible D gene is TRBD1 (6 bases). Germline V gene lookup returns CDR1 SGHRS and CDR2 YFSETQ. CDR3 length: 13 residues. Trimming shortened V by 7 bases and J by 0 bases, and 11 bases separated the two germline ends. CDR3 nucleotide sequence: TGCGCCAGCTCCCGGGACAACTCCTACGAGCAGTACTTC. Amino acids: CASSRDNSYEQYF.

There are many counts of this clonotype. CDR3 loop: CASSYKTGELFF. In nucleotides, the CDR3 is TGTGCCAGCAGTTACAAAACCGGGGAGCTGTTTTTT. The genes are TRBV27 and TRBJ2-2; D call uncertain. The germline V gene has CDR1 MNHEY and CDR2 SMNVEV (reference sequence). V was trimmed by 4 bases and J by 5 bases, leaving 5 bases between them. CDR3 length: 12 amino acids.

This clonotype was found many times. V is TRBV12-3 or TRBV12-4 and J is TRBJ2-7; 8 nucleotides match TRBD2. CDR3 length: 14 amino acids. Trimming took 6 bases from V and 4 from J; bases not matched to a gene: 8. The CDR3 loop is CASSLLAGRYEQYF. In DNA form, the CDR3 reads TGTGCCAGCAGCCTCTTAGCGGGAAGGTACGAGCAGTACTTC.

This clonotype was recorded at least ten times. The rearrangement joins TRBV4-3 to TRBJ2-7, with 9 bases that match TRBD2. Germline CDR1 is LGHNA and CDR2 is YSLEER. V gave up 3 bases and J gave up 3 bases; unmatched junction bases: 21. This CDR3 has 20 residues. The CDR3 DNA sequence: TGCGCCAGCAGCCAGAGGGGGGGTAGCGGGAGCCAAAATTATATCTACGAGCAGTACTTC. Its protein product is CASSQRGGSGSQNYIYEQYF.

The chain couples TRBV7-6 to TRBJ2-2, with D possibly being TRBD1 or TRBD2 (5 bases each). Germline V CDR1 and CDR2: SGHVS, FNYEAQ. V was clipped by 5 bases and J by 5 bases, with 15 bases between them. CDR3 length: 15 amino acids. The CDR3 loop is CASSTSGPLTGELFF. The CDR3 DNA reads TGTGCCAGCAGCACCTCGGGGCCGTTAACCGGGGAGCTGTTTTTT.

The V call is TRBV5-1, the J call TRBJ2-2; the D gene is possibly TRBD1 (5 bases). The CDR3 has 12 amino acids. Trimming removed 2 bases from V and 12 bases from J, with 11 bases in between. Germline V gives CDR1 SGHRS, CDR2 YFSETQ. The CDR3, as DNA: TGCGCCAGCAGCTTCCCATCAGGGAAGCTGTTTTTT. It specifies CASSFPSGKLFF.